Listed below are T cell receptor beta chains from one sample, sequenced in a study of OX40 agonist ivuxolimab in advanced cancers. Sequencing used immunoSEQ multiplex PCR; TCRdb keeps in-frame clones, though not all of them. The table has some 83,000 clones, 91% seen once. The starting material was CD4+ or CD8+ T cells sorted from blood, obtained in a trial of the OX40 agonist ivuxolimab. Source of these receptors: an adult with an advanced solid tumor such as melanoma, head and neck, liver or kidney cancer. CDR3s include the opening cysteine and the closing phenylalanine or tryptophan. Each record gives: J gene, clone size, D gene, CDR3 length, V gene, CDR3 protein, CDR3 DNA. A D gene is named only where the DNA matches it firmly. Rows give clone size only sometimes, using once, few, many, or a class for an expanded clone.

>TRBJ2-1|.|.|13|TRBV7-9
CASSWRWGVEQFF
TGTGCCAGCAGCTGGCGTTGGGGGGTGGAGCAGTTCTTC
>TRBJ1-2|once|.|14|TRBV9
CASSVGHQLNGYTF
TGTGCCAGCAGCGTTGGACACCAATTGAATGGCTACACCTTC
>TRBJ2-3|.|.|16|TRBV25-1
CASSAWGSWSTDTQYF
TGTGCCAGCAGTGCCTGGGGGTCGTGGAGCACAGATACGCAGTATTTT
>TRBJ2-2|.|.|12|TRBV13
CASSPGPGELFF
TGTGCCAGCAGCCCAGGGCCCGGGGAGCTGTTTTTT
>TRBJ1-1|.|.|13|TRBV6-1
CASSEVGPTEAFF
TGTGCCAGCAGTGAGGTCGGCCCCACTGAAGCTTTCTTT
>TRBJ2-1|many|.|16|TRBV25-1
CASSELVSAANNEQFF
TGTGCCAGCAGTGAATTAGTGAGTGCCGCGAACAATGAGCAGTTCTTC
>TRBJ2-3|.|.|15|TRBV5-6
CASIPGGGFTDTQYF
TGTGCCAGCATCCCGGGGGGCGGGTTCACAGATACGCAGTATTTT
>TRBJ2-7|.|.|14|TRBV11-2
CASSWDPGNYEQYF
TGTGCCAGCAGCTGGGACCCAGGTAACTACGAGCAGTACTTC
>TRBJ1-3|.|.|14|TRBV28
CASSLFTSGNTIYF
TGTGCCAGCAGTCTCTTTACCTCTGGAAACACCATATATTTT
>TRBJ1-5|.|.|16|TRBV19
CASTPGPSQGNQPQHF
TGTGCCAGTACCCCGGGCCCCTCACAGGGCAATCAGCCCCAGCATTTT
>TRBJ2-1|.|TRBD2|13|TRBV11-3
CASLSGRYNEQFF
TGTGCCAGTCTAAGCGGGAGGTACAATGAGCAGTTCTTC
>TRBJ2-6|.|.|16|TRBV6-4
CASSDSVGTGANVLTF
TGTGCCAGCAGTGACTCAGTCGGGACTGGGGCCAACGTCCTGACTTTC
>TRBJ2-2|.|TRBD2|18|TRBV30
CASTWLERGYENTGELFF
TGTGCCTCAACGTGGCTGGAGCGGGGATACGAGAACACCGGGGAGCTGTTTTTT
>TRBJ2-1|.|.|16|TRBV2
CASSGSQRGGDNEQFF
TGTGCCAGCAGCGGGAGCCAAAGGGGGGGGGACAATGAGCAGTTCTTC
>TRBJ2-3|.|.|14|TRBV28
CASGTGGATDTQYF
TGTGCCAGCGGGACGGGTGGTGCCACAGATACGCAGTATTTT
>TRBJ1-5|.|.|13|TRBV28
CASSPRRRQPQHF
TGTGCCAGCAGCCCACGGAGGCGGCAGCCCCAGCATTTT
>TRBJ2-1|.|.|15|TRBV27
CASSPKAPTYNEQFF
TGTGCCAGCAGTCCCAAAGCGCCAACCTACAATGAGCAGTTCTTC
>TRBJ2-1|.|.|16|TRBV30
CAWSFLNLGLDNEQFF
TGTGCCTGGAGTTTTTTGAATTTGGGCCTAGACAATGAGCAGTTCTTC
>TRBJ1-2|few|.|10|TRBV25-1
CASRVPGYTF
TGTGCCAGCCGCGTCCCTGGCTACACCTTC
>TRBJ1-5|.|.|14|TRBV13
CASSARLLNQPQHF
TGTGCCAGCAGCGCCCGACTACTCAATCAGCCCCAGCATTTT
>TRBJ2-1|.|.|12|TRBV5-4
CASTLLGTEQFF
TGTGCCAGCACCTTACTGGGCACTGAGCAGTTCTTC
>TRBJ2-3|.|.|11|TRBV11-2
CASREADTQYF
TGTGCCAGCAGGGAAGCAGATACGCAGTATTTT
>TRBJ1-2|.|TRBD1|15|TRBV6-6
CASSLRDRVFYGYTF
TGTGCCAGCAGCCTCCGGGACAGGGTTTTCTATGGCTACACCTTC
>TRBJ2-4|.|.|15|TRBV6-5
CASSPGQFLKNIQYF
TGTGCCAGCAGTCCCGGACAGTTCCTTAAAAACATTCAGTACTTC
>TRBJ2-7|.|.|15|TRBV28
CASSFLPGTSYEQYF
TGTGCCAGCAGTTTCCTCCCGGGGACCTCCTACGAGCAGTACTTC
>TRBJ2-3|.|TRBD2|16|TRBV2
CASSYNVAGGRDTQYF
TGTGCCAGCAGTTATAACGTAGCGGGAGGGCGAGATACGCAGTATTTT
>TRBJ2-2|.|TRBD2|16|TRBV18
CASSATAGGYTGELFF
TGTGCCAGCTCCGCGACAGCGGGAGGATACACCGGGGAGCTGTTTTTT
>TRBJ2-1|.|TRBD1|13|TRBV2
CASYWDRNNEQFF
TGTGCCAGCTACTGGGACAGGAACAATGAGCAGTTCTTC
>TRBJ1-2|.|TRBD1|14|TRBV5-4
CASSTSGTGLGYTF
TGTGCCAGCAGCACCTCCGGGACAGGTCTTGGCTACACCTTC
>TRBJ2-3|.|.|13|TRBV27
CASSLSSTDTQYF
TGTGCCAGCAGTTTATCGTCCACAGATACGCAGTATTTT
>TRBJ2-5|.|TRBD2|18|TRBV11-2
CASSLGGPGLAPLETQYF
TGTGCCAGCAGCTTAGGGGGCCCGGGACTAGCGCCGTTAGAGACCCAGTACTTC
>TRBJ1-1|.|TRBD1|16|TRBV6-5
CASSYSTGQINTEAFF
TGTGCCAGCAGTTACTCGACAGGGCAAATCAACACTGAAGCTTTCTTT
>TRBJ2-2|.|TRBD1|15|TRBV18
CASSPRATGAGELFF
TGTGCCAGCTCACCCCGGGCTACAGGGGCCGGGGAGCTGTTTTTT
>TRBJ1-5|.|TRBD1|16|TRBV7-9
CASSATSGTGDPPQHF
TGTGCCAGCAGCGCTACCTCCGGGACAGGGGACCCGCCCCAGCATTTT
>TRBJ1-5|.|.|10|TRBV28
CAGGIQPQHF
TGTGCCGGGGGGATTCAGCCCCAGCATTTT